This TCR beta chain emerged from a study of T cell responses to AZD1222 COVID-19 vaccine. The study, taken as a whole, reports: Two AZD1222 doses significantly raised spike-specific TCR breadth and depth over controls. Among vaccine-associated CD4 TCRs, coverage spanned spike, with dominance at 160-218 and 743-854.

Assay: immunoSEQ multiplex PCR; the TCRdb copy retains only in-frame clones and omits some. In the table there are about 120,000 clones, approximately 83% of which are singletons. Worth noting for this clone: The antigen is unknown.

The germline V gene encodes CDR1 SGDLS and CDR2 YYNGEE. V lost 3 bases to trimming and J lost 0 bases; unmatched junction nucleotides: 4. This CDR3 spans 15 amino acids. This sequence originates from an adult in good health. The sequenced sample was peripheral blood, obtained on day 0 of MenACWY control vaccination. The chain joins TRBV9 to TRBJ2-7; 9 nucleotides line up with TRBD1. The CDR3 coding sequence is TGTGCCAGCAGCGCGGGGGGACAGGGCTCCTACGAGCAGTACTTC. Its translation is CASSAGGQGSYEQYF.